The 28 T cell receptor beta chains below were found in one sample sequenced in a study of blood T cells in healthy people across ages. It was with a sample-barcoded 5' primer and a J-beta primer mix that a second PCR of roughly 7 to 12 cycles was run. Each CDR3 protein gets one entry after TCRdb re-called the 5' RACE reads with MiXCR. Of 650,000 to 1,000,000 distinct CDR3 sequences in the sample, about 36% were seen once. The sample taken for sequencing was blood. These receptors all stem from a young man in good health.

This clonotype was detected only a few times. The chain combines TRBV12-3 or TRBV12-4 with TRBJ1-1, with D tentatively TRBD1 (5 bases). V shed 5 bases and J shed 4 bases, with 23 bases lying between them. This CDR3 is built from 17 residues. CDR3: CASSLADNPTMGTEAFF. CDR3 sequence (DNA): TGTGCCAGCAGTCTGGCGGACAATCCCACCATGGGCACTGAAGCTTTCTTT.

This clonotype has more than one count but fewer than ten. This chain joins TRBV7-9 and TRBJ2-3; unclear D gene. Per germline, CDR1 SEHNR and CDR2 FQNEAQ (reference sequence). The ends were cut back, 5 bases at V and 2 bases at J, with 11 bases in the middle. The CDR3 has 14 residues. In DNA, the CDR3 is TGTGCCAGCAGCCAAGACCACGACACAGATACGCAGTATTTT. This gives the protein CASSQDHDTDTQYF.

The chain joins TRBV2 to TRBJ2-3; 9 positions agree with TRBD2. Germline V gene data show CDR1 as SNHLY and CDR2 as FYNNEI. CDR3 length: 15 residues. J gave up 4 bases and V 8 bases, and 10 bases lay outside the gene matches. CDR3 amino acids: CASGTSGPNADTQYF. CDR3 DNA sequence: TGTGCCAGCGGTACTAGCGGGCCGAACGCAGATACGCAGTATTTT.

This clonotype was observed a single time. This chain connects TRBV27 to TRBJ2-7; TRBD1 might be the D (5 bases). CDR1 and CDR2 (germline): MNHEY, SMNVEV (reference sequence). The CDR3 is 13 amino acids. Trimming removed 1 base at V and 10 bases at J, with 14 bases between. As DNA, the CDR3 is TGTGCCAGCAGTTTATTAGGGGCTCGTGATCAGTACTTC. The encoded protein is CASSLLGARDQYF.

This chain joins TRBV20-1 and TRBJ2-5; the D call may be TRBD1 or TRBD2 (5 bases each). CDR3 length equals 14 residues. Trimming removed 6 bases at V and 1 base at J, with 15 bases between. CDR1 DFQATT and CDR2 SNEGSKA come from the germline V gene (reference sequence). In DNA, the CDR3 is TGCAGTGCAGAAGTCGGGACGGCCCAAGAGACCCAGTACTTC. Its translation: CSAEVGTAQETQYF.

This chain joins TRBV12-5 and TRBJ2-5; a possible D gene is TRBD2 (5 bases). The tail of the sequence fits TRBJ2-7 better, so the J call may be wrong. Germline lookup yields CDR1 LGHNT and CDR2 FRNRAP. CDR3 length: 15 amino acids. CDR3 coding DNA: TGTGCTAGTGGTTTGGACCGGGAAAAAAGAGCCGAGCAGTACTTC. This codes for CASGLDREKRAEQYF.

This sequence joins TRBV21-1 and TRBJ1-5; TRBD1, the table's D call, was not compared with the DNA. TRBV21-1 is a pseudogene locus. The CDR3 runs 15 residues. CDR3 sequence (DNA): TGTGCCAGCAGCCTCATCCAGACAGGGGATCAGCCCCAGCATTTT. Its protein is CASSLIQTGDQPQHF.

The V and J genes are TRBV6-5 and TRBJ1-2; D remains unclear. Trimming took off 4 bases at V and 4 bases at J, with 13 bases between the two ends. The germline gives CDR1 MNHEY, CDR2 SVGAGI. This CDR3 is built from 14 residues. CDR3 nucleotides: TGTGCCAGCAGTTTAATTGACGGGATCTATGGCTACACCTTC. It translates to CASSLIDGIYGYTF.

The CDR3 region is CASSTATGGGNTIYF. CDR3 nucleotides: TGCGCCAGCAGCACCGCCACGGGGGGCGGAAACACCATATATTTT. V and J are TRBV5-1 and TRBJ1-3; D is perhaps TRBD1 (6 bases). This CDR3 region has 15 residues. Per the germline V gene, CDR1 is SGHRS and CDR2 is YFSETQ. V was clipped by 4 bases and J by 4 bases, with 15 bases between them. The full variable domain, rest sourced from reference TRBV5-1 and TRBJ1-3, is KAGVTQTPRYLIKTRGQQVTLSCSPISGHRSVSWYQQTPGQGLQFLFEYFSETQRNKGNFPGRFSGRQFSNSRSEMNVSTLELGDSALYLCASSTATGGGNTIYFGEGSWLTVV.

This clonotype has a handful of counts. The V call is TRBV5-7, the J call TRBJ1-2, with TRBD1 identical over 9 bases. TRBV5-7 is an ORF, and what it does is uncertain. The CDR3 is 18 residues long. Trimming took 2 bases from V and 2 from J; bases not matched to a gene: 13. The CDR3 DNA sequence: TGTGCCAGCAGCTTAGGGGTGGACAACAGGGGGCCCAACTATGGCTACACCTTC. Residues: CASSLGVDNRGPNYGYTF.

V is TRBV11-2 and J is TRBJ1-1, with 8 bases aligning to TRBD1. V gave up 3 bases and J gave up 5 bases; unmatched junction bases: 5. Per the germline V gene, CDR1 is SGHAT and CDR2 is FQNNGV. The CDR3 consists of 14 residues. The CDR3 coding sequence is TGTGCCAGCAGCTTCGGGACAGGAACGACTGAAGCTTTCTTT. Its protein is CASSFGTGTTEAFF.

The rearrangement joins TRBV20-1 to TRBJ2-2; D unclear. The CDR3 length is 12 residues. Germline V gene lookup returns CDR1 DFQATT and CDR2 SNEGSKA (reference sequence). V dropped 4 bases and J dropped 5 bases, with 8 bases sitting between them. Here the CDR3 reads CSATKGTGELFF. For the CDR3, the DNA is TGCAGTGCTACAAAGGGAACCGGGGAGCTGTTTTTT.

Turning to this clonotype: A junction boundary mismatches the germline segment, possibly from a read error. This chain joins TRBV3-1 and TRBJ1-5; perhaps TRBD1 as D (6 bases). The CDR3 has 14 amino acids. Germline V lookup: CDR1 LGHDT, CDR2 YNNKEL (reference sequence). DNA for the CDR3: TGTGCCAGCAGCCAGCAGGGGAGCAATCAGTCCCAGCATTTT. The encoded protein is CASSQQGSNQSQHF.

This clonotype was counted ten times or more. The chain links TRBV10-3 to TRBJ2-3; 9 bases are a match to TRBD1. The CDR3 is 15 amino acids. V was clipped by 4 bases and J by 3 bases; unmatched bases: 5. Looked up from germline, CDR1 is ENHRY and CDR2 is SYGVKD. CDR3 in DNA: TGTGCCATCAGTGGCGACAGGGGGAGGACAGATACGCAGTATTTT. It yields the protein CAISGDRGRTDTQYF.

This rearrangement joins TRBV20-1 to TRBJ2-3; 13 bases agree with TRBD2. The V and J ends lost 5 bases and 2 bases, in that order; junction bases with no gene match: 7. Looked up from germline, CDR1 is DFQATT and CDR2 is SNEGSKA (reference sequence). CDR3 length equals 16 residues. The CDR3 DNA is TGCAGTGCTCATCGGACTAGCGGGGGCCCCACAGATACGCAGTATTTT. As protein: CSAHRTSGGPTDTQYF.

The chain is built from TRBV7-2 and TRBJ1-2; D may be TRBD1 (6 bases). Trimming took 5 bases from V and 8 from J, leaving 15 bases between them. Looked up from germline, CDR1 is SGHTA and CDR2 is FQGNSA. The CDR3 is 13 amino acids. The DNA of the CDR3 is TGTGCCAGCAGCCTCAACAGGGATTTCGGCTACACCTTC. It translates to CASSLNRDFGYTF.

This chain connects TRBV6-2 or TRBV6-3 to TRBJ2-1; D is unclear. Germline V lookup: CDR1 MNHEY, CDR2 SVGEGT. The CDR3 covers 12 residues. V dropped 3 bases and J dropped 11 bases, with 11 bases sitting between them. The CDR3 reads CASSYLVMQQFF. CDR3 nucleotides: TGTGCCAGCAGTTATCTTGTGATGCAGCAGTTCTTC.

This clonotype was observed a few times. The chain carries TRBV6-5 and TRBJ2-5; D is unresolved. Trimming shortened V by 0 bases and J by 1 base, and 6 bases separated the two germline ends. CDR3 size: 14 residues. Germline V gene sequence: CDR1 MNHEY, CDR2 SVGAGI. The CDR3 sequence: CASSYSRSQETQYF. Here the CDR3 DNA reads TGTGCCAGCAGTTACTCGCGCAGCCAAGAGACCCAGTACTTC.

This clonotype was found a few times. This sequence joins TRBV29-1 and TRBJ2-7; unclear D gene. V lost 1 base and J lost 7, with 11 bases in between. CDR1 is SQVTM and CDR2 is ANQGSEA in the germline V gene. CDR3 length equals 12 residues. CDR3 sequence (DNA): TGCAGCGTTGAAGGGAGAGGTAATGAGCAGTACTTC. Encoded protein: CSVEGRGNEQYF.

On this clonotype: A read error may be the cause here, since a much bigger clone is one base away. The CDR3 region has the DNA TGTGCCAGCAGTTCACAGCAAGGCTGCACCTTC. Translating gives CASSSQQGCTF. V and J are TRBV28 and TRBJ1-2; no definite D call. The CDR3 length is 11 residues. Looked up from germline, CDR1 is MDHEN and CDR2 is SYDVKM.

V and J are TRBV7-2 and TRBJ2-7; 9 nucleotides agree with TRBD2. With V trimmed by 7 bases and J by 7 bases, 11 bases remained unmatched. The CDR3 sequence is 14 residues long. Germline values: CDR1 SGHTA, CDR2 FQGNSA. Here the CDR3 DNA reads TGTGCCAGCAAACCACGAGCGGGGGGTGAGGAGCAGTACTTC. Translation gives CASKPRAGGEEQYF.

This clonotype showed up just a few times. The chain is built from TRBV12-5 and TRBJ2-7, with 7 positions matching TRBD1. Germline lookup yields CDR1 LGHNT and CDR2 FRNRAP. The CDR3 is made up of 15 amino acids. The ends lost 3 bases at V and 1 base at J; junction bases unmatched: 6. The CDR3 region is CASGLGDSSSYEQYF. In DNA, the CDR3 is TGTGCTAGTGGTTTAGGGGACAGTAGTTCCTACGAGCAGTACTTC.

This clonotype occurred a few times. This chain joins TRBV12-3 or TRBV12-4 and TRBJ1-5; tentative D call: TRBD1 (6 bases). The CDR3 has 13 amino acids. The ends were cut back, 3 bases at V and 5 bases at J, with 8 bases in the middle. The chain's CDR3 is CASSFQGHQPQHF. As DNA, the CDR3 is TGTGCCAGCAGTTTCCAGGGGCATCAGCCCCAGCATTTT.

J is TRBJ1-6 and V is TRBV2; D gene unclear. CDR1 is SNHLY, CDR2 FYNNEI, per germline. V lost 7 bases to trimming and J lost 8 bases, with 24 bases between them. The CDR3 sequence is 17 residues long. The CDR3 spells CASTFSALVAFDSPLHF. CDR3 nucleotides: TGTGCCAGCACTTTCTCCGCCCTTGTTGCTTTTGATTCACCCCTCCACTTT.

The V call is TRBV7-2, the J call TRBJ2-2, with 9 bases identical to TRBD2. The V and J ends lost 5 bases and 1 base, in that order; junction bases with no gene match: 2. Germline CDR1 SGHTA, CDR2 FQGNSA. This CDR3 has 15 amino acids. The CDR3 DNA sequence: TGTGCCAGCAGCCAACTAGCGGGGAACACCGGGGAGCTGTTTTTT. This translates into CASSQLAGNTGELFF.

The sample holds many counts of this clonotype. The chain employs TRBV29-1 and TRBJ2-7; tentative D call: TRBD2 (6 bases). The CDR3 spans 15 residues. The V gene lost 4 bases and the J gene lost 0 bases, with 16 bases spanning the gap. Germline V gene data show CDR1 as SQVTM and CDR2 as ANQGSEA. The CDR3 region is CSVALRLASSYEQYF. CDR3 in DNA: TGCAGCGTTGCTCTGCGGCTAGCGAGCTCCTACGAGCAGTACTTC.

This clonotype appeared once. The chain joins TRBV4-1 to TRBJ1-2, with D unclear. V was clipped by 0 bases and J by 13 bases, with 15 bases between them. The CDR3 is made up of 13 amino acids. From germline, CDR1 is MGHRA and CDR2 YSYEKL. CDR3 region: CASSQDRGLPFTF. DNA for the CDR3: TGCGCCAGCAGCCAAGATCGTGGGCTGCCTTTCACCTTC.

This clonotype has just a few counts. Given a much more abundant clone one base away, this may be a read error. CDR3 bases: TGTGCCAGCATATCAACGGCAGGGGGTTACAATGAGCAGTACTTC. Encoded protein: CASISTAGGYNEQYF. The rearrangement joins TRBV6-6 to TRBJ2-1, with 7 positions matching TRBD1. The DNA end favors TRBJ2-7, so the J call may be wrong. Germline loops: CDR1 MNHNY, CDR2 SVGAGI (reference sequence). This CDR3 is 15 amino acids long.